These 9 T cell receptor beta chains came from one sample sequenced in a study of metastatic and nonmetastatic thyroid tumors. MiXCR was used by TCRdb to re-call the PCR reads. The data contain approximately 82,000 clones, around 13% of them singletons. Among the patients, none had received any treatment before thyroid surgery. Material: tumor tissue. These TCRs come from a female donor with papillary thyroid cancer or a benign thyroid nodule (not recorded which). Some clones in this sample may be carry-over from other donors' samples.

This clone has more than one count but fewer than ten. The chain links TRBV10-1 to TRBJ2-6; TRBD1 might be the D (6 bases). The V and J ends lost 5 bases and 1 base respectively, with 15 bases between them. In germline, CDR1 is WNHNN, CDR2 SYGVQD (reference sequence). The CDR3 length is 17 residues. CDR3: CASSPGHVSSGANVLTF. The DNA for the CDR3 is TGCGCCAGCAGTCCGGGACATGTATCGTCTGGGGCCAACGTCCTGACTTTC.

The rearrangement joins TRBV7-8 to TRBJ1-1; D not resolved. The CDR3 is made up of 14 amino acids. The ends were cut back, 5 bases at V and 2 bases at J, with 12 bases in the middle. Germline V gene sequence: CDR1 SGHVS, CDR2 FQNEAQ. CDR3 residues: CASSPHAGNTEAFF. The CDR3 coding sequence is TGTGCCAGCAGCCCCCATGCGGGTAACACTGAAGCTTTCTTT.

This clone was recorded many times. The J gene is TRBJ2-2, the V gene TRBV6-5, with D possibly matching TRBD2 (6 bases). V was trimmed by 0 bases and J by 8 bases, leaving 13 bases between them. This CDR3 is built from 15 residues. Germline CDR1 reads MNHEY; CDR2 reads SVGAGI. CDR3 sequence (DNA): TGTGCCAGCAGTTACTCATTCCCGGGAGCGGGGGAGCTGTTTTTT. It encodes CASSYSFPGAGELFF.

Points on this clone: A read error may be the cause here, since a much bigger clone is one base away. This chain connects TRBV9 to TRBJ2-2; weak D call: TRBD2 (6 bases). The CDR3 sequence is 17 residues long. The V gene's germline CDR1 is SGDLS and CDR2 YYNGEE. Trimming cost V 2 bases and J 1 base, with 15 bases left between them. CDR3 sequence: CASSVRRESWNTGELFF. The CDR3 DNA follows: TGTGCCAGCAGCGTCCGGCGGGAAAGTTGGAACACCGGGGAGCTGTTTTTT.

This clone was counted ten times or more. The chain links TRBV14 to TRBJ1-5; possibly TRBD1 for D (6 bases). The V end was cut by 0 bases, the J end by 3 bases, with 24 bases between. This CDR3 has 20 amino acids. Germline V gene data show CDR1 as SGHDN and CDR2 as FVKESK. CDR3 sequence reads: CASSQEPATKGGLLNQPQHF. The CDR3 nucleotides are TGTGCCAGCAGCCAAGAGCCGGCTACCAAGGGGGGACTACTCAATCAGCCCCAGCATTTT.

This rearrangement joins TRBV6-4 to TRBJ1-2, with TRBD1 as a possible D gene (5 bases). Germline assignment: CDR1 MRHNA and CDR2 SNTAGT. The V gene lost 2 bases and the J gene lost 5 bases, with 15 bases spanning the gap. This CDR3 contains 15 residues. CDR3 sequence (DNA): TGTGCCAGCAGTGACACCCCACAGGCCCTATATGGCTACACCTTC. Protein product: CASSDTPQALYGYTF.

As concerns this clone: Possible read error: a much larger clone is one base away. The chain combines TRBV7-9 with TRBJ2-5; either TRBD1 or TRBD2 may supply D (5 bases each). V lost 8 bases and J 3 bases, leaving 19 bases between the germline ends. Germline-derived CDR1 and CDR2 are SEHNR and FQNEAQ (reference sequence). This CDR3 comprises 15 residues. The CDR3 nucleotides read TGTGCCAGCCAGGCTCTTGGGGGATGGGAAGAGACCCAGTACTTC. This translates into CASQALGGWEETQYF.

The table lists this clone with many counts. The V and J genes are TRBV20-1 and TRBJ2-5; a weak D match, TRBD1 (6 bases). V dropped 5 bases and J dropped 7 bases, with 8 bases sitting between them. Germline CDR1 is DFQATT and CDR2 is SNEGSKA (reference sequence). The CDR3 has 10 residues. DNA of the CDR3: TGCAGTGCTGAAGGGGGGACCCAGTACTTC. Translation: CSAEGGTQYF.

On this clone: A much bigger clone sits one base away, suggesting this may be a read error. J is TRBJ2-5 and V is TRBV4-1, with 7 bases that match TRBD1. The V gene end was trimmed by 6 bases and the J gene end by 4 bases; junction bases not matched to a gene: 11. This CDR3 comprises 15 residues. Germline CDR1 MGHRA, CDR2 YSYEKL. This CDR3 reads CASSPGRGMRETQYF. CDR3 bases: TGCGCCAGCAGTCCCGGCAGGGGGATGCGAGAGACCCAGTACTTC.